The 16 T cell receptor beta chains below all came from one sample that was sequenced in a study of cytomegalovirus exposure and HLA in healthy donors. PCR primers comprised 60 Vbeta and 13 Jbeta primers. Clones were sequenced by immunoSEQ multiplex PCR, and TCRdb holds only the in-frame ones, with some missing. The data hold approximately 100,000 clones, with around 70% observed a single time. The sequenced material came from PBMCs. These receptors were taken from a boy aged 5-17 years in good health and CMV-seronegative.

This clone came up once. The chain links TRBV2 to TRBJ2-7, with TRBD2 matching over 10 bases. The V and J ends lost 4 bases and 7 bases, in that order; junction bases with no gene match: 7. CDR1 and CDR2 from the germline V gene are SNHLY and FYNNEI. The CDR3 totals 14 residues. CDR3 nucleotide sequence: TGTGCCAGCAGTGTTACTAGCGGGATCGGTGAGCAGTACTTC. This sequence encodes CASSVTSGIGEQYF.

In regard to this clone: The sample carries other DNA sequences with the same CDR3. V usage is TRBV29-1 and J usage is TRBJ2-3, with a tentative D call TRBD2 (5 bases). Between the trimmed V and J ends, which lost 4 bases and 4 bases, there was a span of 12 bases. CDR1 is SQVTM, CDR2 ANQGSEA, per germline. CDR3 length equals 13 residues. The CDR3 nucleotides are TGCAGCGTTGGAGGGATACTGGCAGATACGCAGTATTTT. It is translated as CSVGGILADTQYF.

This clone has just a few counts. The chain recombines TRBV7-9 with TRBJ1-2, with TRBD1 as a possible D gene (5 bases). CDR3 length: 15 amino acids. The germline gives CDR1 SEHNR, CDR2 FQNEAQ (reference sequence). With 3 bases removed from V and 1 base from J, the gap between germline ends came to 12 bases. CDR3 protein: CASSFRQSLNYGYTF. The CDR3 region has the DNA TGTGCCAGCAGCTTTAGACAGAGCCTTAACTATGGCTACACCTTC.

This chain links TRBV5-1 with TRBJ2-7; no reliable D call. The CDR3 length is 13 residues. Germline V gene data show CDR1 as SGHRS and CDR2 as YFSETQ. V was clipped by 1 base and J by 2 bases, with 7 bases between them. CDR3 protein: CASSLLRTYEQYF. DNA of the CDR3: TGCGCCAGCAGCTTGCTGAGGACCTACGAGCAGTACTTC.

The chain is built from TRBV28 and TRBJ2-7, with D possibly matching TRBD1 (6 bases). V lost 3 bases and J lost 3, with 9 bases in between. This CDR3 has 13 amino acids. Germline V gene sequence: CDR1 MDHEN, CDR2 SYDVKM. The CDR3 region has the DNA TGTGCCAGCAGTTTCGGCAGGGGCTACGAGCAGTACTTC. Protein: CASSFGRGYEQYF.

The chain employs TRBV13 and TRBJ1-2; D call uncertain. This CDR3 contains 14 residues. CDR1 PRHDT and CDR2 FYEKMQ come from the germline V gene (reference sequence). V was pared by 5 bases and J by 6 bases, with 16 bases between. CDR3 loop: CASSPLPGGDGYTF. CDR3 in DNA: TGTGCCAGCAGCCCTTTGCCGGGCGGGGATGGCTACACCTTC.

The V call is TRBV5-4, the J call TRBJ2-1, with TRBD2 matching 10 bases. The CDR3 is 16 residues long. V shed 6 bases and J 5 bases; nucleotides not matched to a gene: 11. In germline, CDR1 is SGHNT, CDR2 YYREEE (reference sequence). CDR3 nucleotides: TGTGCCAGCACCCTGACTAGCGGGTACAGTGACAATGAGCAGTTCTTC. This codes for CASTLTSGYSDNEQFF.

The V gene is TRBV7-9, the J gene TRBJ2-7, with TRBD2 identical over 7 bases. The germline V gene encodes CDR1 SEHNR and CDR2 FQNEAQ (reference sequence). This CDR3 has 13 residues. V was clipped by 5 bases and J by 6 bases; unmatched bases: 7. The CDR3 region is CASSLTSSSEQYF. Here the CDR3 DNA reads TGTGCCAGCAGCCTGACTAGCTCATCCGAGCAGTACTTC.

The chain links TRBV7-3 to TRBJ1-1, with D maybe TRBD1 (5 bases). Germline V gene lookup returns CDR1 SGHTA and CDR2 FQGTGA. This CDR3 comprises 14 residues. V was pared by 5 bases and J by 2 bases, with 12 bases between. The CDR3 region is CASSPGRGNTEAFF. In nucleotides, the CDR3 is TGTGCCAGCAGCCCCGGAAGGGGCAACACTGAAGCTTTCTTT.

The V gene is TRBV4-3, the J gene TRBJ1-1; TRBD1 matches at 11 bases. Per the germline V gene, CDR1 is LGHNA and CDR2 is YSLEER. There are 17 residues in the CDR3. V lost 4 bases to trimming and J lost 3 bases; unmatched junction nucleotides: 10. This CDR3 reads CASSPGPGQGADTEAFF. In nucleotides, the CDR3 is TGCGCCAGCAGCCCAGGGCCCGGACAGGGGGCCGACACTGAAGCTTTCTTT.

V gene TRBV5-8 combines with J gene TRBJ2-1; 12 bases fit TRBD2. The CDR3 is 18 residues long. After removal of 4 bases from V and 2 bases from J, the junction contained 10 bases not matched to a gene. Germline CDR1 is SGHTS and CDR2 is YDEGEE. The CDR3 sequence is CASSKGLAGSNTYNEQFF. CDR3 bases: TGTGCCAGCAGCAAAGGACTAGCGGGATCTAATACCTACAATGAGCAGTTCTTC.

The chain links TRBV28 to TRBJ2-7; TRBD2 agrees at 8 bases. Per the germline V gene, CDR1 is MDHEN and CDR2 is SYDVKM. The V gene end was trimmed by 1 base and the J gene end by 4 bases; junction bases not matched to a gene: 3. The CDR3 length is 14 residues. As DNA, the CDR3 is TGTGCCAGCAGTTTATTCGGGAGGGATTACGAGCAGTACTTC. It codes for CASSLFGRDYEQYF.

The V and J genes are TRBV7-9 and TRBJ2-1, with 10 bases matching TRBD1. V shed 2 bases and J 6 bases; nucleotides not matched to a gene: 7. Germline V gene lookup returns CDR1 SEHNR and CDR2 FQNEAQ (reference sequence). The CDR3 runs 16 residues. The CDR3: CASSLSGDRGFNEQFF. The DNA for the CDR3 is TGTGCCAGCAGCTTATCTGGGGACAGGGGTTTCAATGAGCAGTTCTTC. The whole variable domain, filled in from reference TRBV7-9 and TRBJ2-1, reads DTGVSQNPRHKITKRGQNVTFRCDPISEHNRLYWYRQTLGQGPEFLTYFQNEAQLEKSRLLSDRFSAERPKGSFSTLEIQRTEQGDSAMYLCASSLSGDRGFNEQFFGPGTRLTVL.

The CDR3 protein is CASSETDRYEQYF. The CDR3, as DNA: TGTGCCAGCAGTGAAACCGACAGGTACGAGCAGTACTTC. The chain joins TRBV25-1 to TRBJ2-7, with D maybe TRBD1 (6 bases). The V end lost 2 bases, the J end lost 4 bases, and 9 bases lay between the germline ends. In germline, CDR1 is MGHDK, CDR2 SYGVNS. CDR3 length equals 13 residues.

For the CDR3, the DNA is TGTGCCAGCAGCCTGCGGGACCCCGACTCCTACAATGAGCAGTTCTTC. Its translation is CASSLRDPDSYNEQFF. This chain connects TRBV5-7 to TRBJ2-1; a possible D gene is TRBD2 (6 bases). TRBV5-7 is assigned to the ORF class and has an uncertain function. Trimming stripped 4 bases from V and 0 bases from J, with 14 bases between. The CDR3 length is 16 residues.

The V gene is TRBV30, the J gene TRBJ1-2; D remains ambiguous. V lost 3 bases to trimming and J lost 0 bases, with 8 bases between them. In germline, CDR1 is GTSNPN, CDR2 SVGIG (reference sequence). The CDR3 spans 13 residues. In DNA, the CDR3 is TGTGCCTGGAGGACGGGGACTAACTATGGCTACACCTTC. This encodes CAWRTGTNYGYTF.